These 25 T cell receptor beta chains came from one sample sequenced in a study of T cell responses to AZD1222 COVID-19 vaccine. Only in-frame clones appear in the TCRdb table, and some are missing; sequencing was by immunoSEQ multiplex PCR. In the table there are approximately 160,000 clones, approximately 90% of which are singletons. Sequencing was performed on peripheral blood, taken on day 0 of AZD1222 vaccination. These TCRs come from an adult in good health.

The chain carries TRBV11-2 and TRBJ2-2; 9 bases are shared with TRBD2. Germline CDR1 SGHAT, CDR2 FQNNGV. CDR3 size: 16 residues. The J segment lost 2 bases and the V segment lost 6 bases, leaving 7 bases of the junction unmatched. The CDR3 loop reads CASSPTTSGNTGELFF. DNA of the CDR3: TGTGCCAGCAGTCCTACGACTAGCGGTAACACCGGGGAGCTGTTTTTT.

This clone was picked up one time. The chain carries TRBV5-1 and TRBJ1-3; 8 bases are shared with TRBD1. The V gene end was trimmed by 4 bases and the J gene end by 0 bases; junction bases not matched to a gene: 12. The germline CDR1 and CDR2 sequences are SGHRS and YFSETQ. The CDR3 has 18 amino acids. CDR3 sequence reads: CASSGIAGGISSGNTIYF. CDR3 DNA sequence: TGCGCCAGCAGCGGAATCGCAGGGGGCATATCCTCTGGAAACACCATATATTTT.

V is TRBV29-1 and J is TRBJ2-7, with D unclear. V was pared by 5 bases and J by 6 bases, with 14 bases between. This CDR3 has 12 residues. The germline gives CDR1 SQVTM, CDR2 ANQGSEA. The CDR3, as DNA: TGCAGCGTTTCACATTTGAGGAGCGAGCAGTACTTC. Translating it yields CSVSHLRSEQYF.

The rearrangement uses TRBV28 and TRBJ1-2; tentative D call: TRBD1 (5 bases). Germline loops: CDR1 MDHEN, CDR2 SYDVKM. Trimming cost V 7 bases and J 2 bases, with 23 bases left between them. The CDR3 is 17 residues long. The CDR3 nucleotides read TGTGCCAGCACCAAAAGGGACTTTTGGCGACCGAACTATGGCTACACCTTC. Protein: CASTKRDFWRPNYGYTF.

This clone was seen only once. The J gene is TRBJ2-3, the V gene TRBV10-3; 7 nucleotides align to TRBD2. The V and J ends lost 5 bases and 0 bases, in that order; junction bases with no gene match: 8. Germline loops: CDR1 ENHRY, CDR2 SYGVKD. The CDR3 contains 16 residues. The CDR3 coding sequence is TGTGCCATCAGTCAGCACTCTAGCGGCAGCACAGATACGCAGTATTTT. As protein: CAISQHSSGSTDTQYF.

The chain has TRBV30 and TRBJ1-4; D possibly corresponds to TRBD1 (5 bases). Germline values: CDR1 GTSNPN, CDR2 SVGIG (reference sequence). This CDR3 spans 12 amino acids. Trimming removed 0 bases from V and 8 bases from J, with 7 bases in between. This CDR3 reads CAWSVGEEKLFF. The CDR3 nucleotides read TGTGCCTGGAGTGTGGGGGAAGAAAAACTGTTTTTT. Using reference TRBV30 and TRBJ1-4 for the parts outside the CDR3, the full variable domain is SQTIHQWPATLVQPVGSPLSLECTVEGTSNPNLYWYRQAAGRGLQLLFYSVGIGQISSEVPQNLSASRPQDRQFILSSKKLLLSDSGFYLCAWSVGEEKLFFGSGTQLSVL.

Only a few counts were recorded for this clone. CDR3 DNA sequence: TGTGCCAGCTCACCAGGGGGTACGCAGTATTTT. Translated: CASSPGGTQYF. The chain recombines TRBV18 with TRBJ2-3; D may correspond to TRBD1 or TRBD2 (5 bases each). The V end lost 2 bases, the J end lost 8 bases, and 5 bases lay between the germline ends. Germline V lookup: CDR1 KGHSH, CDR2 LQKENI. CDR3 length: 11 amino acids. Filled out from reference TRBV18 and TRBJ2-3, the complete variable domain reads NAGVMQNPRHLVRRRGQEARLRCSPMKGHSHVYWYRQLPEEGLKFMVYLQKENIIDESGMPKERFSAEFPKEGPSILRIQQVVRGDSAAYFCASSPGGTQYFGPGTRLTVL.

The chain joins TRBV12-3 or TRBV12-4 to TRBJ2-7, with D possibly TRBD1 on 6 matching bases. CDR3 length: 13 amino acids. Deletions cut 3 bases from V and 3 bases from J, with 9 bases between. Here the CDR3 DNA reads TGTGCCAGCAGTTTCCGGACAGACTACGAGCAGTACTTC. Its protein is CASSFRTDYEQYF.

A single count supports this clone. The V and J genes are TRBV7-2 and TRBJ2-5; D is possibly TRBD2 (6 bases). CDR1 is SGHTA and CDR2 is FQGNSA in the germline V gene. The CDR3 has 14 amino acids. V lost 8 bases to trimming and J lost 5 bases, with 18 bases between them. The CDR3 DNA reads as TGTGCCAGCCGTACTAGAGGAGGGGTCGAGACCCAGTACTTC. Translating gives CASRTRGGVETQYF.

The CDR3 here is CASSQAAKPNEKLFF. The CDR3 DNA follows: TGTGCCAGCAGCCAAGCGGCGAAACCTAATGAAAAACTGTTTTTT. The chain carries TRBV3-1 (or the pseudogene TRBV3-2) and TRBJ1-4; unclear D gene. CDR3 length: 15 amino acids. Trimming took off 1 base at V and 3 bases at J, with 9 bases between the two ends. CDR1 and CDR2 from the germline V gene are LGHDT and YNNKEL (reference sequence).

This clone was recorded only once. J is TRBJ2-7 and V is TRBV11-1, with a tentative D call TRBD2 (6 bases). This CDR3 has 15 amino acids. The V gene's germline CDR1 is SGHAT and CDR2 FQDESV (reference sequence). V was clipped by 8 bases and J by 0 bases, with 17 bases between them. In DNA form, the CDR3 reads TGTGCCAGCGGGCGACGGGAGTCCTCCTCCTACGAGCAGTACTTC. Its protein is CASGRRESSSYEQYF.

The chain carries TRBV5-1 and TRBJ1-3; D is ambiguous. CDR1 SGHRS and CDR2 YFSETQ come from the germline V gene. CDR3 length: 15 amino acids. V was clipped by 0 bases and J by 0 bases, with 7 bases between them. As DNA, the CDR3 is TGCGCCAGCAGCTTGGGCAGTGTCTCTGGAAACACCATATATTTT. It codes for CASSLGSVSGNTIYF.

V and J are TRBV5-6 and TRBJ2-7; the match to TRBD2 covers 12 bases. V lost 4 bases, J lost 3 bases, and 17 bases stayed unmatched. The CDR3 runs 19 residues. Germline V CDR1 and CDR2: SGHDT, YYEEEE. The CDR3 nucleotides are TGTGCCAGCAGCACTCCGGGACTAGCGGGCCCTGCGGGGGTCTACGAGCAGTACTTC. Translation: CASSTPGLAGPAGVYEQYF.

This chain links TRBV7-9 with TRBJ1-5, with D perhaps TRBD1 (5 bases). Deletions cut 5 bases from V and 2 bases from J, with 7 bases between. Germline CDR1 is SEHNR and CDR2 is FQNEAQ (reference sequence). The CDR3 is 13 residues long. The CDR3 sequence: CASSPGGNQPQHF. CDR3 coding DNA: TGTGCCAGCAGCCCGGGGGGCAATCAGCCCCAGCATTTT.

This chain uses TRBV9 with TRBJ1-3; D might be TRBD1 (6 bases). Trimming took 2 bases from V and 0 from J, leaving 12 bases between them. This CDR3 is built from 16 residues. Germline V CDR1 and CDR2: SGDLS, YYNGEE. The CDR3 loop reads CASSVTGSYSGNTIYF. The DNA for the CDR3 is TGTGCCAGCAGCGTCACAGGGTCCTACTCTGGAAACACCATATATTTT.

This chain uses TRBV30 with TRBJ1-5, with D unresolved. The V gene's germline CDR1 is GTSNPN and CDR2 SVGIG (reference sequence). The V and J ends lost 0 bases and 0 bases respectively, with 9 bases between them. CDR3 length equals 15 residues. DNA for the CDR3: TGTGCCTGGAGTGTACATAGGAATAGCAATCAGCCCCAGCATTTT. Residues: CAWSVHRNSNQPQHF.

The chain's CDR3 is CASSSSPAPGIGGYTF. The DNA for the CDR3 is TGTGCCAGCAGCTCATCCCCGGCCCCAGGGATAGGTGGCTACACCTTC. The V call is TRBV7-2, the J call TRBJ1-2, with D possibly being TRBD1 (5 bases). The V gene lost 4 bases and the J gene lost 7 bases, with 22 bases spanning the gap. The length of the CDR3 is 16 residues. Germline CDR1 is SGHTA and CDR2 is FQGNSA.

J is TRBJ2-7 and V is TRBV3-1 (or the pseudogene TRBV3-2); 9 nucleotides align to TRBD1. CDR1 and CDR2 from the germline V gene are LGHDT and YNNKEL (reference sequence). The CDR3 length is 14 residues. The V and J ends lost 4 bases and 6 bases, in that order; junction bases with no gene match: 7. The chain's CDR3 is CASSPRGQGSEQYF. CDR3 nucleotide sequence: TGTGCCAGCAGCCCCCGGGGACAGGGAAGCGAGCAGTACTTC.

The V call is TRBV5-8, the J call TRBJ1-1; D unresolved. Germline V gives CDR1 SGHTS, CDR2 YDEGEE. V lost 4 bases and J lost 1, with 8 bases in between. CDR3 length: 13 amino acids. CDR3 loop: CASSLEKNTEAFF. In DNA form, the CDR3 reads TGTGCCAGCAGCCTAGAGAAGAACACTGAAGCTTTCTTT.

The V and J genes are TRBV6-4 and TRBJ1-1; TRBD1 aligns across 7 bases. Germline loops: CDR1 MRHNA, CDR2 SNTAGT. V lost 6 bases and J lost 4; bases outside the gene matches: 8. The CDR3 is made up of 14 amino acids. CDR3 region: CASSPQGGSTEAFF. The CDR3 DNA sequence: TGTGCCAGCAGCCCTCAGGGGGGAAGCACTGAAGCTTTCTTT.

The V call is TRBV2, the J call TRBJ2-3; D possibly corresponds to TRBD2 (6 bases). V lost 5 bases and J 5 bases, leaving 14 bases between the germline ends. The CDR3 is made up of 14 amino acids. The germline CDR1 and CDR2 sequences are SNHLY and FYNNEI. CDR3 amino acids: CASSNRDLVDTQYF. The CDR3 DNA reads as TGTGCCAGCAGTAACCGGGACTTGGTAGATACGCAGTATTTT.

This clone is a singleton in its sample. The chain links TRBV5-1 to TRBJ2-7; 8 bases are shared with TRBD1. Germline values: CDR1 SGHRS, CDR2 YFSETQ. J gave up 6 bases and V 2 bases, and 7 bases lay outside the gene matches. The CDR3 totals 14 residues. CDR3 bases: TGCGCCAGCAGCTTAACAGGGGGATATCGCGAGCAGTACTTC. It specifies CASSLTGGYREQYF. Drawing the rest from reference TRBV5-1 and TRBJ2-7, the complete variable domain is KAGVTQTPRYLIKTRGQQVTLSCSPISGHRSVSWYQQTPGQGLQFLFEYFSETQRNKGNFPGRFSGRQFSNSRSEMNVSTLELGDSALYLCASSLTGGYREQYFGPGTRLTVT.

CDR3 in DNA: TGTGCCAGCAGCGTAGAAACAGCACGGGGGGAGCAGTACTTC. Its translation: CASSVETARGEQYF. The V call is TRBV9, the J call TRBJ2-7; D is perhaps TRBD2 (6 bases). The V gene lost 0 bases and the J gene lost 7 bases, with 14 bases spanning the gap. Germline lookup yields CDR1 SGDLS and CDR2 YYNGEE. This CDR3 contains 14 residues.

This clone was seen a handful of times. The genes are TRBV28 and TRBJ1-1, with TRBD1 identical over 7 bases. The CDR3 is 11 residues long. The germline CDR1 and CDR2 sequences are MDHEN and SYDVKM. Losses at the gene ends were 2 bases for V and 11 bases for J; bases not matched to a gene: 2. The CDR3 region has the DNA TGTGCCAGCAGTTTAAGGGGGCAGGCTTTCTTT. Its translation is CASSLRGQAFF.

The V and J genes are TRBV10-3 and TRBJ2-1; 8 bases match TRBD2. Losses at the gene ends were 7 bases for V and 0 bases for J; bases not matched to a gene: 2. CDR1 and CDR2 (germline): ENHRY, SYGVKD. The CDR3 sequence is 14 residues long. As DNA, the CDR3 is TGTGCCATCACTGCGGGAGGCTCCTACAATGAGCAGTTCTTC. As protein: CAITAGGSYNEQFF.